Listed here are 17 T cell receptor beta chains from one sample, sequenced in a study of blood T cell repertoires in COVID-19. This table comes from immunoSEQ multiplex PCR, and its TCRdb copy is limited to in-frame clones, with some not included. Counted here are hundreds of thousands of clones, roughly 80% occurring once; the ten biggest clones make up about 10%. Source material: peripheral blood. Source of these receptors: a woman older than 75 with acute or convalescent COVID-19.

The chain carries TRBV6-6 and TRBJ1-2; TRBD1 agrees at 10 bases. This CDR3 has 14 amino acids. Per the germline V gene, CDR1 is MNHNY and CDR2 is SVGAGI (reference sequence). The V gene end was trimmed by 6 bases and the J gene end by 1 base; junction bases not matched to a gene: 2. CDR3 in DNA: TGTGCCAGCAGAAGGGACAGGGGTAACTATGGCTACACCTTC. Translating it yields CASRRDRGNYGYTF.

J is TRBJ2-7 and V is TRBV6-4; the D gene is possibly TRBD1 (6 bases). The CDR3 sequence is 16 residues long. V dropped 6 bases and J dropped 2 bases, with 20 bases sitting between them. Per the germline V gene, CDR1 is MRHNA and CDR2 is SNTAGT. This CDR3 is CASSSHRQGIAYEQYF. In nucleotides, the CDR3 is TGTGCCAGCAGCTCCCATCGCCAGGGGATCGCCTACGAGCAGTACTTC.

The CDR3 spells CASSRDSAEAFF. CDR3 DNA sequence: TGTGCCAGCTCACGGGATAGCGCTGAAGCTTTCTTT. The genes are TRBV18 and TRBJ1-1; D remains ambiguous. V lost 4 bases to trimming and J lost 6 bases, with 9 bases between them. Germline loops: CDR1 KGHSH, CDR2 LQKENI. The CDR3 extends over 12 amino acids. The variable domain in full, with the rest retrieved from reference TRBV18 and TRBJ1-1, is NAGVMQNPRHLVRRRGQEARLRCSPMKGHSHVYWYRQLPEEGLKFMVYLQKENIIDESGMPKERFSAEFPKEGPSILRIQQVVRGDSAAYFCASSRDSAEAFFGQGTRLTVV.

The rearrangement links TRBV10-3 to TRBJ1-1; tentatively, D is TRBD1 (5 bases). Germline V gene sequence: CDR1 ENHRY, CDR2 SYGVKD. The CDR3 covers 14 residues. The V end lost 0 bases, the J end lost 10 bases, and 15 bases lay between the germline ends. The CDR3 DNA sequence: TGTGCCATCAGTGAGTCCGACAGTCGCCCCGGAGCTTTCTTT. Translation: CAISESDSRPGAFF.

This chain links TRBV19 with TRBJ1-4; 8 bases match TRBD1. V was pared by 4 bases and J by 7 bases, with 5 bases of the junction left unmatched. The CDR3 totals 14 residues. In germline, CDR1 is LNHDA, CDR2 SQIVND (reference sequence). The CDR3 DNA sequence: TGTGCCAGTAGTAGGGTGCAGGGGGCTGAAAAACTGTTTTTT. It yields the protein CASSRVQGAEKLFF.

This chain uses TRBV25-1 with TRBJ2-2; 10 positions agree with TRBD1. Looked up from germline, CDR1 is MGHDK and CDR2 is SYGVNS. The ends lost 6 bases at V and 5 bases at J; junction bases unmatched: 6. The length of the CDR3 is 15 residues. CDR3 sequence (DNA): TGTGCCAGCAGCGACAGGGGGCTGGTAACCGGGGAGCTGTTTTTT. As protein: CASSDRGLVTGELFF.

This chain connects TRBV7-2 to TRBJ2-1, with TRBD1 matching over 9 bases. V was pared by 1 base and J by 9 bases, with 10 bases of the junction left unmatched. This CDR3 is 16 amino acids long. Germline-derived CDR1 and CDR2 are SGHTA and FQGNSA. The CDR3 sequence: CASSLVPGQGGIEQFF. The CDR3 coding sequence is TGTGCCAGCAGCTTAGTCCCGGGACAGGGCGGAATTGAGCAGTTCTTC.

The chain employs TRBV4-2 and TRBJ2-5; D remains unclear. Deletions cut 0 bases from V and 0 bases from J, with 8 bases between. Per germline, CDR1 LGHNA and CDR2 YNFKEQ. This CDR3 has 15 amino acids. The CDR3 reads CASSQDWQDQETQYF. The DNA of the CDR3 is TGTGCCAGCAGCCAAGATTGGCAGGACCAAGAGACCCAGTACTTC.

The chain employs TRBV2 and TRBJ2-7; 11 bases are a match to TRBD1. J gave up 5 bases and V 4 bases, and 4 bases lay outside the gene matches. The germline CDR1 and CDR2 sequences are SNHLY and FYNNEI. CDR3 length: 14 residues. The CDR3, as DNA: TGTGCCAGCAGTGCCGGGACAGGGGGACACGAGCAGTACTTC. This sequence encodes CASSAGTGGHEQYF.

This clone was counted a single time. The CDR3 coding sequence is TGCGCCAGCAGCTTGGTGGGCAACTCTGGAAACACCATATATTTT. It is translated as CASSLVGNSGNTIYF. V gene TRBV5-1 combines with J gene TRBJ1-3; the D is unclear. Trimming pared 0 bases from V and 0 bases from J, leaving 7 bases between. The CDR3 has 15 residues. The germline V gene encodes CDR1 SGHRS and CDR2 YFSETQ.

The gene calls are TRBV5-4 and TRBJ2-1; D gene ambiguous. V lost 0 bases and J 6 bases, leaving 7 bases between the germline ends. This CDR3 contains 13 residues. Germline V CDR1 and CDR2: SGHNT, YYREEE (reference sequence). The CDR3 is CASSLVSFNEQFF. The CDR3 DNA reads TGTGCCAGCAGCTTGGTTAGCTTCAATGAGCAGTTCTTC.

The table lists this clone with a few counts. The V and J genes are TRBV27 and TRBJ1-2; 12 bases match TRBD1. The V gene end was trimmed by 5 bases and the J gene end by 8 bases; junction bases not matched to a gene: 6. Germline V gives CDR1 MNHEY, CDR2 SMNVEV (reference sequence). This CDR3 is built from 14 residues. This CDR3 reads CASSQGQGARGYTF. Here the CDR3 DNA reads TGTGCCAGCAGTCAGGGACAGGGGGCACGCGGCTACACCTTC.

The chain has TRBV4-3 and TRBJ2-2; the match to TRBD2 covers 7 bases. Germline V gene sequence: CDR1 LGHNA, CDR2 YSLEER. This CDR3 is built from 14 residues. J gave up 5 bases and V 5 bases, and 5 bases lay outside the gene matches. In nucleotides, the CDR3 is TGCGCCAGCAGCTCAAGGGGAGGGACCGGGGAGCTGTTTTTT. Its protein product is CASSSRGGTGELFF.

The V call is TRBV23-1, the J call TRBJ1-4; D is possibly TRBD1 (5 bases). TRBV23-1 is flagged as an ORF with uncertain function. This CDR3 has 14 amino acids. V was cut by 8 bases and J by 7 bases, with 17 bases left in between. DNA of the CDR3: TGCGCCAGCTCGACAGTGCAACAACTTGAAAAACTGTTTTTT. The encoded protein is CASSTVQQLEKLFF.

The genes are TRBV19 and TRBJ1-4; D ambiguous. Between the trimmed V and J ends, which lost 1 base and 0 bases, there was a span of 12 bases. CDR3 length: 17 amino acids. Germline V gives CDR1 LNHDA, CDR2 SQIVND (reference sequence). The CDR3 coding sequence is TGTGCCAGTAGTATAGTCCACGTGAGGACAACTAATGAAAAACTGTTTTTT. Protein: CASSIVHVRTTNEKLFF.

The J gene is TRBJ2-1, the V gene TRBV6-4; D is possibly TRBD2 (10 bases). V dropped 3 bases and J dropped 6 bases, with 27 bases sitting between them. This CDR3 spans 19 amino acids. Looked up from germline, CDR1 is MRHNA and CDR2 is SNTAGT. CDR3 nucleotide sequence: TGTGCCAGCAGTGAAACGACAGGGGGTCTAGCGGGAGTTAGCAATGAGCAGTTCTTC. This sequence encodes CASSETTGGLAGVSNEQFF.

This rearrangement joins TRBV7-8 to TRBJ1-5, with D unclear. Looked up from germline, CDR1 is SGHVS and CDR2 is FQNEAQ. V lost 0 bases to trimming and J lost 3 bases, with 6 bases between them. There are 14 residues in the CDR3. In DNA, the CDR3 is TGTGCCAGCAGCTTAGCACAGCACAATCAGCCCCAGCATTTT. Protein sequence: CASSLAQHNQPQHF.